These T cell receptor beta chains were read from a single sample in a study of T cell repertoires in cytomegalovirus infection. One entry per CDR3 protein results from TCRdb running MiXCR on the reads. The sample comprises about a million distinct CDR3 sequences, less than 35% of which are singletons, and over 12% rests with the top ten. What these receptors recognize is not known. The source was cultured CD8+ T cells from PBMCs, collected from culture after CMV antigen stimulation. These receptors were collected from a human donor in good health (CMV status not recorded). Some clones in this sample may be carry-over from other donors' samples. Both conserved end residues are part of each CDR3. The D gene is left open where the match is weak. A clone size is listed for some rows: how often the clone was seen (once, few, many), or a class if it is expanded.

size	D	J	V	DNA	CDR3
-	-	TRBJ1-1	TRBV19	TGTGCCAGTAGCCTGAATCAGTTTCGAGCTTTCTTT	CASSLNQFRAFF
once	-	TRBJ1-2	TRBV29-1	TGCAGCGTTGAAGATCCCGGGGGTCGCCCCTCTAACTATGGCTACACCTTC	CSVEDPGGRPSNYGYTF
few	TRBD2	TRBJ2-1	TRBV2	TGTGCCAGCAGTGAGGGCGGGGGTTACTACAATGAGCAGTTCTTC	CASSEGGGYYNEQFF
-	-	TRBJ1-1	TRBV7-6	TGTGCCAGCAGCAATACCATGGGCAACACTGAAGCTTTCTTT	CASSNTMGNTEAFF
-	-	TRBJ1-2	TRBV20-1	TGCAGTGCTAGGGGGCGGCGGAATTTTCAGAGCTACACCTTC	CSARGRRNFQSYTF
-	TRBD2	TRBJ2-1	TRBV27	TGTGCCAGCGGGGGGACTAGCAGGCCCAATGAGCAGTTCTTC	CASGGTSRPNEQFF
few	TRBD2	TRBJ2-1	TRBV6-2/TRBV6-3	TGTGCCAGCACCGCCTTGGAGAGGTTAGCGGGGGGGGACTACAATGAGCAGTTCTTC	CASTALERLAGGDYNEQFF
-	-	TRBJ1-2	TRBV7-9	TGTGCCAGCAGCTTAGGGTCCTCACACCCCTATGGCTACACCTTC	CASSLGSSHPYGYTF
few	-	TRBJ2-2	TRBV5-4	TGTGCCAGCAGCTCAGGGTCGCCCACCGGGGAGCTGTTTTTT	CASSSGSPTGELFF
-	-	TRBJ2-4	TRBV7-9	TGTGCCAGCAGCTTAGCCCTTAAACAGGGACTAACCAAAAACATTCAGTACTTC	CASSLALKQGLTKNIQYF
-	-	TRBJ1-5	TRBV6-1	TGTGCCAGCAGTGAAATCGGGAGGCAGCCCCAGCATTTT	CASSEIGRQPQHF
few	-	TRBJ1-5	TRBV27	TGTGCCAGCAGTCCTAATGACAATCAGCCCCAGCATTTT	CASSPNDNQPQHF
few	-	TRBJ1-5	TRBV4-1	TGCGCCAGCAGCCAAATGAGCAATCAGCCCCAGCATTTT	CASSQMSNQPQHF
-	-	TRBJ1-2	TRBV5-6	TGTGCCAGCGGAGACAGGCCGTTCTATGGCTACACCTTC	CASGDRPFYGYTF
many	TRBD2	TRBJ2-3	TRBV7-8	TGTGCCAGCAGTAAGTCGGCGACTAGCGGCAGGGTGGCAGATACGCAGTATTTT	CASSKSATSGRVADTQYF
-	-	TRBJ2-3	TRBV4-2	TGTGCCAGCAGCCAAGAGGGGGCCCTAGCCGCCGGGGCAGGGTATCCTACGCAGTATTTT	CASSQEGALAAGAGYPTQYF
few	TRBD1	TRBJ2-5	TRBV4-2	TGTGCCAGCAGCCGCCTCGGGACAGCCCGGGAGACCCAGTACTTC	CASSRLGTARETQYF
few	TRBD2	TRBJ2-2	TRBV6-1	TGTGCCAGCAGCCTAGATACTAGCGGGGGGGCTTTTAGGGAGAACACCGGGGAGCTGTTTTTT	CASSLDTSGGAFRENTGELFF
-	-	TRBJ2-5	TRBV6-1	TGTGCCAGCTCGGCATTTAACAAGGAGACCCAGTACTTC	CASSAFNKETQYF
-	TRBD1	TRBJ1-1	TRBV20-1	TGCAGTGCTCGACAGGGGGCCTTCAACACTGAAGCTTTCTTT	CSARQGAFNTEAFF
once	TRBD1	TRBJ2-5	TRBV15	TGTGCCACGCAAGACAGGGGGCTTGAGGAGACCCAGTACTTC	CATQDRGLEETQYF
-	-	TRBJ2-1	TRBV12-3/TRBV12-4	TGTGCCAGCCGTGGGAACCAGCCGACTTACAATGAGCAGTTCTTC	CASRGNQPTYNEQFF
-	-	TRBJ1-1	TRBV12-3/TRBV12-4	TGTGCCAGCACCGGAGACTTCCTTGGCACTGAAGCTTTCTTT	CASTGDFLGTEAFF
-	TRBD2	TRBJ2-1	TRBV9	TGTGCCAGCAGCGTAGCCCGGCTAGCGGGGACCTACTACAATGAGCAGTTCTTC	CASSVARLAGTYYNEQFF
many	-	TRBJ2-7	TRBV4-1	TGCGCCAGCAGCCCCACCGGGGGCGAGCAGTACTTC	CASSPTGGEQYF
-	-	TRBJ1-5	TRBV7-8	TGTGCCAGCAGCATCACAGGGTCGGACCAGCCCCAGCATTTT	CASSITGSDQPQHF
many	-	TRBJ2-3	TRBV7-9	TGTGCCAGCTTTACAAGGGGTGGGAGCACAGATACGCAGTATTTT	CASFTRGGSTDTQYF
many	-	TRBJ2-7	TRBV7-6	TGTGCCAGCAGCCCCAGGGGGGGAGCTTCCAACAGCTACGAGCAGTACTTC	CASSPRGGASNSYEQYF
many	-	TRBJ2-1	TRBV7-4	TGTGCCAGCAGCTTAAGTGAGTTGGTGGTCCGCCGAAGCTCCTACAATGAGCAGTTCTTC	CASSLSELVVRRSSYNEQFF
few	-	TRBJ1-1	TRBV27	TGTGCCAGCAGCTTCGGGTGGAGTAACACTGAAGCTTTCTTT	CASSFGWSNTEAFF
few	TRBD1	TRBJ1-1	TRBV28	TGTGCCAGCAGTTTTGACAGGGGGGGTGAAGCTTTCTTT	CASSFDRGGEAFF
-	-	TRBJ1-4	TRBV7-9	TGTGCCAGCAGCTTAGCGATGGGGATTGAAAAACTGTTTTTT	CASSLAMGIEKLFF
-	TRBD2	TRBJ2-3	TRBV10-3	TGTGCCATCAGTGAGTTGGCGGGGGGGGGCACAGATACGCAGTATTTT	CAISELAGGGTDTQYF
few	-	TRBJ2-7	TRBV7-9	TGTGCCAGCACCGCTGGGGGAACCATCTACGAGCAGTACTTC	CASTAGGTIYEQYF
-	-	TRBJ1-1	TRBV19	TGTGCCAGTAAGGAGACAGAATACCTCATGAACACTGAAGCTTTCTTT	CASKETEYLMNTEAFF
-	-	TRBJ2-5	TRBV6-1	TGTGCCAGCAGTGAAAATTGGGCACCCCTCGGAGGGGAGACCCAGTACTTC	CASSENWAPLGGETQYF
many	-	TRBJ1-3	TRBV7-2	TGTGCCAGTTTAGAGGCAGCCATGAGACGGGCGCCTGGAAACACCATATATTTT	CASLEAAMRRAPGNTIYF
-	-	TRBJ2-2	TRBV4-1	TGCGCCAGCAGCCAAGAGATCACCACCGGGGAGCTGTTTTTT	CASSQEITTGELFF
-	-	TRBJ2-7	TRBV5-1	TGCGCCAGCAGTTTTCCAGTCGGACAAGCCTACGAGCAGTACTTC	CASSFPVGQAYEQYF
-	TRBD1	TRBJ1-2	TRBV5-5	TGTGCCAGCACTCCCAACGGGAGGGGGCTGGATGGCTACACCTTC	CASTPNGRGLDGYTF
-	-	TRBJ1-2	TRBV6-1	TGTGCCAGCAGTGACAGCGAGGGCTACGGCTACACCTTC	CASSDSEGYGYTF
few	-	TRBJ1-1	TRBV5-8	TGTGCCAGCAGCCTCACGAGGCGGGGTATGAACACTGAAGCTTTCTTT	CASSLTRRGMNTEAFF
few	-	TRBJ1-1	TRBV27	TGTGCCAGCAGTTTCGGGAAAGGCACTGAAGCTTTCTTT	CASSFGKGTEAFF
few	TRBD1	TRBJ1-1	TRBV19	TGTGCCAGTGTCCCTTGGACAGGGGGCGGCGGGAACACTGAAGCTTTCTTT	CASVPWTGGGGNTEAFF
once	-	TRBJ2-7	TRBV19	TGTGCCAGTAGTACCGGGACCTGGTCCTACGAGCAGTACTTC	CASSTGTWSYEQYF
many	TRBD1	TRBJ1-2	TRBV7-9	TGTGCCAGCAGCGCCGGGACAGGGCTCTATGGCTACACCTTC	CASSAGTGLYGYTF
-	TRBD1	TRBJ1-1	TRBV6-5	TGTGCCAGCAGTCCTAACTGGGACAGGCGGGACACTGAAGCTTTCTTT	CASSPNWDRRDTEAFF
few	-	TRBJ1-2	TRBV28	TGTGCCAGCAGTTCACTCGGGACACTCTATGGCTACACCTTC	CASSSLGTLYGYTF
many	TRBD1	TRBJ1-4	TRBV7-9	TGTGCCAGCAGCGACCGGACAGGGCAGAATGAAAAACTGTTTTTT	CASSDRTGQNEKLFF
-	-	TRBJ1-1	TRBV6-2/TRBV6-3	TGTGCCAGCAGTCGGGCAGGAAGAGAAGCTTTCTTT	CASSRAGREAFF
few	TRBD1	TRBJ1-6	TRBV10-3	TGTGCCATCGAAAGACAGGGATCCTATAATTCACCCCTCCACTTT	CAIERQGSYNSPLHF
-	-	TRBJ2-7	TRBV15	TGTGCCACCAGCAGAGGCAGGGAAAACTCCTACGAGCAGTACTTC	CATSRGRENSYEQYF
-	TRBD1	TRBJ2-1	TRBV19	TGTGCCAGTAGTATAGCTCCACAGGGGTTACCCTACAATGAGCAGTTCTTC	CASSIAPQGLPYNEQFF
-	-	TRBJ2-1	TRBV5-6	TGTGCCAGCAGCTTGGTAAGGGGGGCCTCCCTAACGAATGAGCAGTTCTTC	CASSLVRGASLTNEQFF
few	TRBD1	TRBJ2-7	TRBV2	TGTGCCAGCAGTGAAGAAGCGACAGGGACCTACGAGCAGTACTTC	CASSEEATGTYEQYF
-	-	TRBJ1-2	TRBV6-1	TGTGCCAGCAGTGACCCAAGGGTTGGCTACACCTTC	CASSDPRVGYTF
many	TRBD2	TRBJ2-1	TRBV27	TGTGCCAGCAGTTCCGGGTTTAGCGGGGGGGCAGATGAGCAGTTCTTC	CASSSGFSGGADEQFF
-	-	TRBJ1-1	TRBV6-5	TGTGCCAGCAGGGGTCAGGGGCTCGAAGCTTTCTTT	CASRGQGLEAFF
few	-	TRBJ1-5	TRBV7-6	TGTGCCAGCAGCTCGCCTTCAGGGGAGCAGCATTTT	CASSSPSGEQHF